The sample holds one count of the clone carrying this T cell receptor (beta chain). Clones were sequenced by immunoSEQ multiplex PCR, and TCRdb holds only the in-frame ones, with some missing. The profile shows around 250,000 clones, around 87% of them singletons. From germline, CDR1 is SGHTA and CDR2 FQGTGA. This CDR3 comprises 17 residues. Trimming removed 0 bases from V and 0 bases from J, with 13 bases in between. The source of the sample is a study of cytomegalovirus exposure and HLA in healthy donors. J is TRBJ2-3 and V is TRBV7-3; D is possibly TRBD2 (5 bases). The sample comprised PBMCs. This clonotype originated in a woman aged 18 to 35 in good health and CMV-seronegative. The CDR3 sequence: CASSLTRPGLSTDTQYF. The CDR3 region has the DNA TGTGCCAGCAGCTTAACGAGACCCGGACTCAGCACAGATACGCAGTATTTT.